Each of the 5 T cell receptor beta chains below was sequenced from the same sample in a study of T cells in Graves' hyperthyroidism and ophthalmopathy. RNA transcripts were the template for amplifying TCR beta CDR3 regions. The TCR CDR3 was amplified in a first-round RT-PCR using the HTBI primer set. TCRdb re-derived calls from the multiplex PCR reads in MiXCR, one entry per CDR3 protein. This sample has roughly 650,000 distinct CDR3 sequences, with approximately 16% found just once. What was sequenced was blood. Receptors were obtained from a woman between 40 and 55 years old with Graves' ophthalmopathy.

The chain combines TRBV19 with TRBJ1-5, with TRBD1 matching 10 bases. The CDR3 sequence is 16 residues long. CDR1 is LNHDA and CDR2 is SQIVND in the germline V gene (reference sequence). Trimming took 6 bases from V and 5 from J; bases not matched to a gene: 10. CDR3 bases: TGTGCCAGTAGCCGGCGGGACAGGGGTCTCTATCAGCCCCAGCATTTT. Amino acid sequence: CASSRRDRGLYQPQHF.

V usage is TRBV7-9 and J usage is TRBJ2-7, with D hard to call. The germline gives CDR1 SEHNR, CDR2 FQNEAQ (reference sequence). Trimming cost V 1 base and J 5 bases, with 21 bases left between them. The CDR3 runs 17 residues. DNA for the CDR3: TGTGCCAGCAGCTTAGGAATAGGGCATGGGCTTGAGGACGAGCAGTACTTC. Encoded protein: CASSLGIGHGLEDEQYF.

This clonotype was counted between two and nine times. The chain employs TRBV19 and TRBJ1-1; 12 nucleotides agree with TRBD1. The ends lost 3 bases at V and 4 bases at J; junction bases unmatched: 6. Germline V gene lookup returns CDR1 LNHDA and CDR2 SQIVND (reference sequence). The CDR3 sequence is 16 residues long. The CDR3 DNA follows: TGTGCCAGTAGTATGGGGGACAGGGGGCCGAGCACTGAAGCTTTCTTT. Protein sequence: CASSMGDRGPSTEAFF.

This clonotype was found many times. This rearrangement joins TRBV30 to TRBJ1-3; D unclear. Germline CDR1 GTSNPN, CDR2 SVGIG (reference sequence). The CDR3 runs to 15 residues. The germline V and J ends were trimmed by 4 bases and 0 bases, with 13 bases remaining between them. CDR3: CAWTALVYSGNTIYF. The DNA for the CDR3 is TGTGCCTGGACCGCCCTCGTCTACTCTGGAAACACCATATATTTT.

The CDR3 reads CASSQPQGTLGEKLFF. For the CDR3, the DNA is TGTGCCAGCAGCCAGCCACAGGGAACTTTAGGGGAAAAACTGTTTTTT. The V call is TRBV3-1, the J call TRBJ1-4; the D gene is possibly TRBD1 (6 bases). CDR3 length equals 16 residues. Germline V gives CDR1 LGHDT, CDR2 YNNKEL (reference sequence). V lost 3 bases and J lost 8, with 19 bases in between.